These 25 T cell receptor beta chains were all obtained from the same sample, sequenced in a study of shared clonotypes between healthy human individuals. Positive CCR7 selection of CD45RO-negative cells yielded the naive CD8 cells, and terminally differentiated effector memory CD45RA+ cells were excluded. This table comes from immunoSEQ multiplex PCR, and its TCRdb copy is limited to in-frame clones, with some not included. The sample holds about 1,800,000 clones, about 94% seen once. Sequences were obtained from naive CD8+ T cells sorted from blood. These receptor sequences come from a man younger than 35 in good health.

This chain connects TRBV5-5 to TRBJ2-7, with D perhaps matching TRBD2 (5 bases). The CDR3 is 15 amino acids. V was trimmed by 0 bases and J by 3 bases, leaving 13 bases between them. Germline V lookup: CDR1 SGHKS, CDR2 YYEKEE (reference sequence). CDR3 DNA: TGTGCCAGCAGCTTGGAGGGTGTCGGGGACTACGAGCAGTACTTC. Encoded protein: CASSLEGVGDYEQYF.

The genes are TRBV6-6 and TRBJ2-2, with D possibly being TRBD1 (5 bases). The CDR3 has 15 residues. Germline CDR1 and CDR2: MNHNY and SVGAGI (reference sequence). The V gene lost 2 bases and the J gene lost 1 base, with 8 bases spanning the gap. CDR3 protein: CASSYKDRNTGELFF. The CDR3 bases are TGTGCCAGCAGTTACAAAGACAGGAACACCGGGGAGCTGTTTTTT.

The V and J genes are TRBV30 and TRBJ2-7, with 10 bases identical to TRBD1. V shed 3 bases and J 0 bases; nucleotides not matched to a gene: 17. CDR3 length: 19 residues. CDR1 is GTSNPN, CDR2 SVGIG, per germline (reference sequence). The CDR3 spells CAWSEGPGTGVWSSYEQYF. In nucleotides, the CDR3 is TGTGCCTGGAGCGAAGGTCCCGGGACAGGGGTGTGGAGCTCCTACGAGCAGTACTTC.

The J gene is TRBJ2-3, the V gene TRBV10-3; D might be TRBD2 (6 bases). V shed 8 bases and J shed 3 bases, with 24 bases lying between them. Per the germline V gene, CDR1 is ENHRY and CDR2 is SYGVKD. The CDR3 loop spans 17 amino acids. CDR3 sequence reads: CAIAFGFDPGETDTQYF. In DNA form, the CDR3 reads TGTGCCATCGCCTTTGGGTTTGATCCGGGAGAGACAGATACGCAGTATTTT.

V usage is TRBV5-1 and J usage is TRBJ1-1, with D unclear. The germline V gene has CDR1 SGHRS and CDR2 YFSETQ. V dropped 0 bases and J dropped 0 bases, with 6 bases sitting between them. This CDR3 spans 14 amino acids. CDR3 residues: CASSLDILNTEAFF. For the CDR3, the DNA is TGCGCCAGCAGCTTGGACATTTTGAACACTGAAGCTTTCTTT.

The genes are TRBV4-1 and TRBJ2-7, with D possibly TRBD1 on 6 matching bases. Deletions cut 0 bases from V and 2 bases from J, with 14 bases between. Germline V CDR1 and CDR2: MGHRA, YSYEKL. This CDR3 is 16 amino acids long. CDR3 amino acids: CASSQEPRTETYEQYF. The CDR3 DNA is TGCGCCAGCAGCCAAGAACCCCGGACAGAGACCTACGAGCAGTACTTC.

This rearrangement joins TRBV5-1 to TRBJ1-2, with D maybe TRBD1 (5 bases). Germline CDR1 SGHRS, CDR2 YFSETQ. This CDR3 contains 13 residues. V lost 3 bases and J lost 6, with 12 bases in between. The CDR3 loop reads CASSWGGSDGYTF. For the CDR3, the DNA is TGCGCCAGCAGCTGGGGGGGAAGTGATGGCTACACCTTC.

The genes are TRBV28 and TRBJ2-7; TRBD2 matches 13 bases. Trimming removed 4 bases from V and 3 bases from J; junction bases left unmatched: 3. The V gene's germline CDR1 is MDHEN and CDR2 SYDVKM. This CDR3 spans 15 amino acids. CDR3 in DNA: TGTGCCAGCAGTTCAGGACTAGCGGGAGTCTACGAGCAGTACTTC. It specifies CASSSGLAGVYEQYF.

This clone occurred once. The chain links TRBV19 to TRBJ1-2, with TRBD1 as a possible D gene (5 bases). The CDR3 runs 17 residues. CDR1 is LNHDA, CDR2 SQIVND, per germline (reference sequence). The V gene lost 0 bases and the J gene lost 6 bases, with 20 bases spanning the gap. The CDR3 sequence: CASSIDLNTYPGNGYTF. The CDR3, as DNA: TGTGCCAGTAGTATAGATCTTAACACATACCCAGGGAATGGCTACACCTTC.

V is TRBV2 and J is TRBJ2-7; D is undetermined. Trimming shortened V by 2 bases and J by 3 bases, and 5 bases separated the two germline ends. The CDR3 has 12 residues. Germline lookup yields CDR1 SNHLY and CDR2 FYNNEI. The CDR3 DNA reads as TGTGCCAGCAGTGAACTTGACTACGAGCAGTACTTC. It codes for CASSELDYEQYF.

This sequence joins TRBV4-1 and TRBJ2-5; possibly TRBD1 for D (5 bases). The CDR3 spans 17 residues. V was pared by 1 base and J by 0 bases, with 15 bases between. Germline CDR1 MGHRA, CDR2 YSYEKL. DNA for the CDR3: TGCGCCAGCAGCCAAGGGCAGGGCAACCTGTACCAAGAGACCCAGTACTTC. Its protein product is CASSQGQGNLYQETQYF.

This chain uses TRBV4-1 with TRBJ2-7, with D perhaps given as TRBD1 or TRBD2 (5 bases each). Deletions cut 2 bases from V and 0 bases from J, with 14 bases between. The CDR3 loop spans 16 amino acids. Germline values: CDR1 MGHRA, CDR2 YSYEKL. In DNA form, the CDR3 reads TGCGCCAGCAGCCAAAAAGACGCAGGGAGCTCCTACGAGCAGTACTTC. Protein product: CASSQKDAGSSYEQYF.

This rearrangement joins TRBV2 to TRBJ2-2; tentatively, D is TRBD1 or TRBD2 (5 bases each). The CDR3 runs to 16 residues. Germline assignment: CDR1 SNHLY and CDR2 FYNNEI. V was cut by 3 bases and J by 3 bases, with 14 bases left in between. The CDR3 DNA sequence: TGTGCCAGCAGTGATCATGGGGGTTGGGACACCGGGGAGCTGTTTTTT. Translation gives CASSDHGGWDTGELFF.

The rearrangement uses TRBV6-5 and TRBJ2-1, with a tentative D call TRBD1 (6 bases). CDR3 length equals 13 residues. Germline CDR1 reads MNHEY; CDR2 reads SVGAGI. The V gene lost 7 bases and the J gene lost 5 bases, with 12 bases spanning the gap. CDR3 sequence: CASTTGIDNEQFF. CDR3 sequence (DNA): TGTGCCAGCACGACAGGAATCGACAATGAGCAGTTCTTC.

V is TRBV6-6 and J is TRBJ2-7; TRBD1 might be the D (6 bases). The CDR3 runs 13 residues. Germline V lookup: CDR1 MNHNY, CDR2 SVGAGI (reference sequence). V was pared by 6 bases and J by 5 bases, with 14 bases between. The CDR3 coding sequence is TGTGCCAGCAGACCCGACAGGTTCGACGAGCAGTACTTC. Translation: CASRPDRFDEQYF.

In nucleotides, the CDR3 is TGTGCCAGCAGTTTATCTCCGGGGCTAGATGAAGCTTTCTTT. This codes for CASSLSPGLDEAFF. The chain joins TRBV27 to TRBJ1-1; perhaps TRBD1 as D (5 bases). This CDR3 has 14 residues. The ends were cut back, 0 bases at V and 7 bases at J, with 12 bases in the middle. Germline V gene sequence: CDR1 MNHEY, CDR2 SMNVEV (reference sequence).

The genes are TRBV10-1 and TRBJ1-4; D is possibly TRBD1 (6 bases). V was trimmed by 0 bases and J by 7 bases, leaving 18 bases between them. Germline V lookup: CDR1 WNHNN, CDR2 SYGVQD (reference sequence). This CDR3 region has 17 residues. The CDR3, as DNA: TGCGCCAGCAGTGAGTCCGGGGTCCGGGGGCCAGTTGAAAAACTGTTTTTT. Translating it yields CASSESGVRGPVEKLFF.

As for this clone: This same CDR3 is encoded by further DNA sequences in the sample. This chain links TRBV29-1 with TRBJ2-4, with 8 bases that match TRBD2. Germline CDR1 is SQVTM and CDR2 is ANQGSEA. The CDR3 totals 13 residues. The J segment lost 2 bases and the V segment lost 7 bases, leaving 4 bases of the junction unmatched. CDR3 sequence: CSGREGTKNIQYF. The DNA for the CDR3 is TGCAGCGGTCGGGAGGGAACCAAAAACATTCAGTACTTC.

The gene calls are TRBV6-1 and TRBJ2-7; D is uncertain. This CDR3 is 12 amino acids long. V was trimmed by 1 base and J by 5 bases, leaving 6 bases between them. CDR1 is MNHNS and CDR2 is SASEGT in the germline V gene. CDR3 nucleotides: TGTGCCAGCAGTGAAGGGAGCCACGAGCAGTACTTC. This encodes CASSEGSHEQYF.

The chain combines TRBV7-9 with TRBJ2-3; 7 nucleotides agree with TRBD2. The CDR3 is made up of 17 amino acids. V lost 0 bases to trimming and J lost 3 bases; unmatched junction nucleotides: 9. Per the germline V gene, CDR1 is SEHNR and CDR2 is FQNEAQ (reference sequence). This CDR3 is CASSLAWASGITDTQYF. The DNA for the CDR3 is TGTGCCAGCAGCTTAGCGTGGGCGAGCGGGATTACAGATACGCAGTATTTT.

The CDR3 DNA reads TGTGCCAGCAGCGTAGAGTCCAGCGGGGGGCTGCTGGATGAGCAGTTCTTC. It encodes CASSVESSGGLLDEQFF. V usage is TRBV9 and J usage is TRBJ2-1, with TRBD2 identical over 9 bases. This CDR3 contains 17 residues. From germline, CDR1 is SGDLS and CDR2 YYNGEE. The ends lost 0 bases at V and 8 bases at J; junction bases unmatched: 12.

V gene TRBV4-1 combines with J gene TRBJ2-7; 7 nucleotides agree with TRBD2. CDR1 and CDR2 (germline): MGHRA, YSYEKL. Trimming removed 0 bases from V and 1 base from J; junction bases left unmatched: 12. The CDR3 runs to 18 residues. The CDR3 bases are TGCGCCAGCAGCCAAGAAACCCCAGCGGGACTGACTTCCTACGAGCAGTACTTC. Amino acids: CASSQETPAGLTSYEQYF.

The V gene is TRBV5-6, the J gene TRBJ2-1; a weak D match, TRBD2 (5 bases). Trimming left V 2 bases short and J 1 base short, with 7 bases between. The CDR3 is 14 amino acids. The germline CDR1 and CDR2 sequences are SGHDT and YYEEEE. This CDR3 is CASSFPGSYNEQFF. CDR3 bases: TGTGCCAGCAGCTTCCCGGGGTCCTACAATGAGCAGTTCTTC.

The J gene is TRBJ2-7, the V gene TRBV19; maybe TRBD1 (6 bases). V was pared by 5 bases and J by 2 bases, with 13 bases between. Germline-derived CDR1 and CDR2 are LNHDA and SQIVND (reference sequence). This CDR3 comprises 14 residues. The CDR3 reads CASSLPGHTYEQYF. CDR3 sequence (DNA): TGTGCCAGTAGTCTTCCGGGACATACCTACGAGCAGTACTTC.

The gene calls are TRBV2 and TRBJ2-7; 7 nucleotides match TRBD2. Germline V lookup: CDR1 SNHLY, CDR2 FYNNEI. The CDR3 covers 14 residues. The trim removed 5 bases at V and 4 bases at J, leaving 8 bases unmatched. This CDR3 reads CASSSTSRPYEQYF. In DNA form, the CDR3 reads TGTGCCAGCAGTTCGACTAGCCGACCTTACGAGCAGTACTTC. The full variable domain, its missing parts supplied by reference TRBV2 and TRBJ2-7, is EPEVTQTPSHQVTQMGQEVILRCVPISNHLYFYWYRQILGQKVEFLVSFYNNEISEKSEIFDDQFSVERPDGSNFTLKIRSTKLEDSAMYFCASSSTSRPYEQYFGPGTRLTVT.